This entry lists 3 T cell receptor beta chains sequenced from one sample in a study of shared clonotypes between healthy human individuals. TCRdb's table, derived via immunoSEQ multiplex PCR, lists solely in-frame clones and lacks some. This sample has around 1.6 million clones, with nearly 99% found just once. Material: naive CD4+ T cells sorted from blood. The subset is: CD45RA+ positively selected. The receptors were sampled from a man aged 25-45 years in good health.

This chain connects TRBV5-1 to TRBJ2-5; D is unclear. The germline V and J ends were trimmed by 1 base and 1 base, with 5 bases remaining between them. Per the germline V gene, CDR1 is SGHRS and CDR2 is YFSETQ. The CDR3 consists of 13 residues. For the CDR3, the DNA is TGCGCCAGCAGCTTGATCCCCCAAGAGACCCAGTACTTC. This translates into CASSLIPQETQYF.

The V gene is TRBV28, the J gene TRBJ2-7; 8 positions agree with TRBD1. The CDR3 is made up of 16 amino acids. Per germline, CDR1 MDHEN and CDR2 SYDVKM. J lost 3 bases, V lost 4 bases, and 11 bases had no gene match. Here the CDR3 reads CASSSPRDRFGYEQYF. The CDR3 region has the DNA TGTGCCAGCAGTTCTCCCCGGGACAGGTTTGGCTACGAGCAGTACTTC.

V is TRBV27 and J is TRBJ1-4; 8 bases match TRBD1. From germline, CDR1 is MNHEY and CDR2 SMNVEV (reference sequence). Germline trimming cut 5 bases from V and 10 bases from J; bases unmatched to any gene: 12. The CDR3 is 15 residues long. The CDR3 DNA reads as TGTGCCAGCAGTCTCACCGGGACAGGTCTCGGAAAACTGTTTTTT. Translated: CASSLTGTGLGKLFF.